This T cell receptor (beta chain) was observed in a study of beta chain features in type 1 diabetes. General observations from the study: The naive, central memory and Treg TCRB repertoires showed an apparent similarity that was greater among patients than among healthy donors. Fewer junction insertions and more nucleotide deletions appeared in type 1 diabetes patients.

The isolated RNA, all of it, was reverse transcribed, so expressed TCRB transcripts were what got sequenced. Clones were sequenced by immunoSEQ multiplex PCR, and TCRdb holds only the in-frame ones, with some missing. This sample has around 400,000 clones, with around 12% found just once. Notes on this clone: What it binds is not known.

The V gene's germline CDR1 is GTSNPN and CDR2 SVGIG (reference sequence). This CDR3 is built from 13 residues. V lost 3 bases and J lost 0, with 6 bases in between. Material: naive CD4+ T cells from blood. The V gene is TRBV30, the J gene TRBJ1-3; D is uncertain. The receptor's source is a man younger than 30 in good health. The CDR3 DNA reads as TGTGCCTGGAGCTTGAGCTCTGGAAACACCATATATTTT. This gives the protein CAWSLSSGNTIYF.